This TCR beta chain was sequenced during a study of T-cell reconstitution after alpha-beta-depleted transplantation in children. It was with unique molecular identifiers that the TCRbeta library was prepared. TCRdb reprocessed the PCR reads via MiXCR and lists one record per CDR3 protein. The table includes more than 150,000 distinct CDR3 sequences, roughly 15% detected once. This clonotype occurred many times. Trimming left V 0 bases short and J 12 bases short, with 6 bases between. The CDR3 contains 10 residues. Germline CDR1 and CDR2: ENHRY and SYGVKD. The TCR comes from a human donor who donated a stem cell graft to a child with acute lymphoblastic leukemia. The sequencing used PBMCs from the stem cell graft donor, collected from the stem cell graft. The chain uses TRBV10-3 and TRBJ2-7; D is ambiguous. The CDR3 is CAISESDTYF. The CDR3 DNA sequence: TGTGCCATCAGTGAGTCGGATACGTACTTC.